This entry features one TCR beta chain sequence. How the authors handled the data: Amplifying reference gene primers gave estimates of nucleated cell counts. Profiled with immunoSEQ multiplex PCR; TCRdb holds only in-frame clones, not every one. That table supplies the V and J calls and clone size; D and trimming were determined from the DNA. Among 70,000 to 90,000 clones listed, about four fifths were seen once. This specimen comes from a study of blood T cell repertoires in COVID-19. At the level of the study: Spain, Italy and the United States supplied samples that represented acute and convalescent COVID-19. PBMCs, B-cell-depleted T cells, or T cells provided the cDNA or gDNA that made up the material.

The receptor was derived from a human donor in a cohort sampled during active COVID-19. The sequenced material came from peripheral blood.

The CDR3 loop is CATSDQLAGDDTGELFF. CDR3 in DNA: TGTGCCACCAGTGACCAACTAGCGGGAGATGACACCGGGGAGCTGTTTTTT. This chain connects TRBV24-1 to TRBJ2-2, with TRBD2 matching 11 bases. Germline values: CDR1 KGHDR, CDR2 SFDVKD. The CDR3 sequence is 17 residues long. The junction had 6 bases not matched to a gene; V was cut back by 4 bases and J by 3 bases.